This T cell receptor (beta chain) was retrieved from a study of OX40 agonist ivuxolimab in advanced cancers. CDR1 is SGHRS, CDR2 YFSETQ, per germline. V lost 1 base to trimming and J lost 3 bases; unmatched junction nucleotides: 1. This CDR3 has 14 residues. The method was immunoSEQ multiplex PCR; TCRdb's version includes in-frame clones alone and lacks a portion of them. Found here are roughly 17,000 clones, over 60% of them singletons; the top ten hold approximately 49%. This material consisted of CD4+ or CD8+ T cells sorted from blood, taken in a trial of the OX40 agonist ivuxolimab. The rearrangement links TRBV5-1 to TRBJ2-7; 10 bases agree with TRBD2. The sequence was collected from an adult with an advanced solid tumor such as melanoma, head and neck, liver or kidney cancer. CDR3: CASSLSSGSYEQYF. For the CDR3, the DNA is TGCGCCAGCAGCTTGTCTAGCGGGAGCTACGAGCAGTACTTC.